These 10 T cell receptor beta chains originate from one sample sequenced in a study of T-cell reconstitution after alpha-beta-depleted transplantation in children. A library of TCRbeta sequences, prepared with unique molecular identifiers, was generated. One entry per CDR3 protein results from TCRdb running MiXCR on the PCR reads. In the table there are approximately 16,000 distinct CDR3 sequences, 5.1% of which are singletons. The material was PBMCs, obtained before TCRalphabeta/CD19-depleted stem cell transplant. Receptors were obtained from a boy between 5 and 17 years old with acute lymphoblastic leukemia, due to receive a stem cell transplant.

This clonotype was seen many times. The chain couples TRBV6-6 to TRBJ1-1; the D gene is possibly TRBD1 (5 bases). Trimming shortened V by 4 bases and J by 1 base, and 7 bases separated the two germline ends. The germline V gene has CDR1 MNHNY and CDR2 SVGAGI (reference sequence). The CDR3 covers 13 residues. The CDR3 loop reads CASSWGWNTEAFF. The CDR3 DNA sequence: TGTGCCAGCAGTTGGGGGTGGAACACTGAAGCTTTCTTT.

This chain connects TRBV4-3 to TRBJ2-6; D call uncertain. Germline values: CDR1 LGHNA, CDR2 YSLEER. V was trimmed by 4 bases and J by 0 bases, leaving 7 bases between them. The CDR3 loop spans 15 amino acids. CDR3 sequence: CASSRGFSGANVLTF. The CDR3 DNA reads TGCGCCAGCAGCCGGGGTTTCTCTGGGGCCAACGTCCTGACTTTC.

This clonotype ranks as medium-sized (0.01 to 0.1%). The V gene is TRBV28, the J gene TRBJ1-5, with D maybe TRBD1 (5 bases). V lost 6 bases and J lost 7, with 16 bases in between. Germline lookup yields CDR1 MDHEN and CDR2 SYDVKM. The CDR3 covers 14 residues. The CDR3 DNA follows: TGTGCCAGCAGGCTACAGGTAACCGGGCAGCCCCAGCATTTT. Translation gives CASRLQVTGQPQHF.

The V and J genes are TRBV10-1 and TRBJ2-2; D is perhaps TRBD2 (5 bases). Germline V gene lookup returns CDR1 WNHNN and CDR2 SYGVQD (reference sequence). V lost 0 bases to trimming and J lost 5 bases, with 7 bases between them. The CDR3 covers 14 residues. CDR3 bases: TGCGCCAGCAGTGAGTCGAGGGTAACCGGGGAGCTGTTTTTT. Amino acids: CASSESRVTGELFF.

This clonotype appeared many times. This chain links TRBV20-1 with TRBJ2-7; the D is unclear. CDR1 and CDR2 (germline): DFQATT, SNEGSKA (reference sequence). The CDR3 has 14 residues. Trimming stripped 6 bases from V and 2 bases from J, with 17 bases between. CDR3 amino acids: CSAPVGWPPYEQYF. CDR3 bases: TGCAGTGCCCCGGTAGGGTGGCCTCCCTACGAGCAGTACTTC.

The sample holds many counts of this clonotype. The rearrangement joins TRBV7-2 to TRBJ1-3; 7 bases are shared with TRBD1. V shed 5 bases and J 2 bases; nucleotides not matched to a gene: 3. Germline assignment: CDR1 SGHTA and CDR2 FQGNSA. There are 14 residues in the CDR3. In DNA, the CDR3 is TGTGCCAGCAGCCAGGGGGACCCTGGAAACACCATATATTTT. Its translation: CASSQGDPGNTIYF.

The table lists this clonotype with many counts. The genes are TRBV24-1 and TRBJ2-3; weak D call: TRBD2 (5 bases). The CDR3 sequence is 15 residues long. The V and J ends lost 1 base and 1 base respectively, with 8 bases between them. Germline V gene data show CDR1 as KGHDR and CDR2 as SFDVKD. The CDR3: CATSDFEGRTDTQYF. The CDR3, as DNA: TGTGCCACCAGTGATTTTGAGGGCCGCACAGATACGCAGTATTTT.

This rearrangement joins TRBV5-8 to TRBJ1-5; D remains ambiguous. Germline CDR1 SGHTS, CDR2 YDEGEE. The CDR3 contains 14 residues. The V end was cut by 9 bases, the J end by 4 bases, with 17 bases between. The chain's CDR3 is CAMSPRQWNQPQHF. The CDR3 coding sequence is TGTGCCATGAGCCCGAGGCAATGGAATCAGCCCCAGCATTTT.

This clonotype is classed as medium-sized. The chain couples TRBV29-1 to TRBJ1-2, with D unclear. CDR1 is SQVTM, CDR2 ANQGSEA, per germline. This CDR3 has 16 residues. Trimming took off 6 bases at V and 2 bases at J, with 22 bases between the two ends. Written as DNA, the CDR3 is TGCAGCGTCGACCCGAGCTCCGGACGGAGGAACTATGGCTACACCTTC. Its translation: CSVDPSSGRRNYGYTF.

In this sample, this clonotype turned up many times. The rearrangement uses TRBV20-1 and TRBJ1-6, with D unclear. There are 13 residues in the CDR3. V was shortened by 5 bases and J by 7 bases, with 12 bases between the two germline ends. In germline, CDR1 is DFQATT, CDR2 SNEGSKA (reference sequence). The chain's CDR3 is CSARYTINSPLHF. The CDR3 DNA reads TGCAGTGCTCGCTACACAATCAATTCACCCCTCCACTTT.